Below are 5 T cell receptor beta chains sequenced from a single sample in a study of cytomegalovirus exposure and HLA in healthy donors. The PCR employed 60 Vbeta primers together with 13 Jbeta primers. Data came from immunoSEQ multiplex PCR; TCRdb stores just in-frame clones and leaves some out. The data contain around 150,000 clones, approximately 79% of them singletons. The material sequenced was PBMCs. These receptors originate from a man aged 40-49 years in good health and CMV-seropositive.

In nucleotides, the CDR3 is TGTGCCAGTAGTATAGGGGGGACTAGCGGGAGGCCCAAAAACATTCAGTACTTC. Protein: CASSIGGTSGRPKNIQYF. The chain couples TRBV19 to TRBJ2-4, with 15 nucleotides matching TRBD2. Trimming cost V 1 base and J 2 bases; bases outside gene matches: 3. The germline CDR1 and CDR2 sequences are LNHDA and SQIVND (reference sequence). This CDR3 is 18 amino acids long.

The rearrangement links TRBV5-5 to TRBJ1-1, with D unclear. This CDR3 has 12 amino acids. V was trimmed by 0 bases and J by 8 bases, leaving 8 bases between them. Looked up from germline, CDR1 is SGHKS and CDR2 is YYEKEE (reference sequence). The CDR3, as DNA: TGTGCCAGCAGCTTGGCGGCGGGGGAAGCTTTCTTT. The encoded protein is CASSLAAGEAFF.

A remark on this clone: The sample holds other DNA sequences that translate to the same CDR3. The chain recombines TRBV2 with TRBJ1-1; D unclear. Trimming took 1 base from V and 2 from J, leaving 5 bases between them. The CDR3 has 13 amino acids. The germline gives CDR1 SNHLY, CDR2 FYNNEI. The CDR3 sequence: CASSEGHNTEAFF. CDR3 DNA: TGTGCCAGCAGTGAAGGGCACAACACTGAAGCTTTCTTT.

The chain carries TRBV18 and TRBJ2-7; 9 bases are a match to TRBD2. The CDR3 runs 16 residues. V dropped 3 bases and J dropped 2; count of bases not matched to a gene: 8. The germline CDR1 and CDR2 sequences are KGHSH and LQKENI. CDR3 loop: CASSPRQAGGAYEQYF. The CDR3 coding sequence is TGTGCCAGCTCACCCCGGCAAGCGGGGGGAGCCTACGAGCAGTACTTC.

This clone was seen a few times. The chain carries TRBV5-1 and TRBJ1-2, with a weak D call TRBD1 (5 bases). Germline V CDR1 and CDR2: SGHRS, YFSETQ. This CDR3 has 17 residues. Trimming stripped 1 base from V and 1 base from J, with 17 bases between. The CDR3: CASSLWVGGRSNYGYTF. The CDR3 DNA sequence: TGCGCCAGCAGCTTGTGGGTCGGGGGGAGAAGTAACTATGGCTACACCTTC.